This is a list of T cell receptor beta chains from one sample in a study of blood T cell repertoires in COVID-19. Data came from immunoSEQ multiplex PCR; TCRdb stores just in-frame clones and leaves some out. Seen here are fewer than 95,000 clones, roughly 87% observed once, and the top ten hold 15%. The sample comprised peripheral blood. All receptors derive from a male donor with acute or convalescent COVID-19. Each CDR3 is given without its conserved first and last residue. Each record gives: V gene, J gene, CDR3 protein.

V: TRBV21-1; J: TRBJ1-3; CDR3: ASSYRDRGLGNTIY
V: TRBV5-1; J: TRBJ2-7; CDR3: ASSLSPPNDEQY
V: TRBV6-1; J: TRBJ2-3; CDR3: ASSALSGGAQGVADTQY
V: TRBV15; J: TRBJ2-7; CDR3: ATSRGQTSYEQY
V: TRBV6-4; J: TRBJ2-1; CDR3: ASSGAGVGEQF
V: TRBV24-1; J: TRBJ1-5; CDR3: ATRDRGSGQPQH
V: TRBV5-1; J: TRBJ2-5; CDR3: ASSTGTEETQY
V: TRBV7-9; J: TRBJ1-1; CDR3: ASSPAGTTNTEAF
V: TRBV5-1; J: TRBJ1-1; CDR3: ASSNGQEPNTEAF
V: TRBV9; J: TRBJ1-1; CDR3: ASSVAPEVPGTEAF
V: TRBV6-1; J: TRBJ1-5; CDR3: ASSTTGAAQPQH
V: TRBV6-4; J: TRBJ1-6; CDR3: ASSETGAETSPLH
V: TRBV7-3; J: TRBJ1-5; CDR3: ASSPSFGQPQH
V: TRBV9; J: TRBJ2-3; CDR3: ASSVEGGQGHTDTQY
V: TRBV6-2/TRBV6-3; J: TRBJ2-7; CDR3: ASSWATTGAEQY
V: TRBV3-1/TRBV3-2; J: TRBJ1-5; CDR3: ASSVGTAGGNQPQH
V: TRBV30; J: TRBJ2-2; CDR3: AWTVSNTGELF
V: TRBV7-8; J: TRBJ2-2; CDR3: ASSPPHPGTGRAGELF
V: TRBV4-1; J: TRBJ2-7; CDR3: ASSQAPSTSYEQY
V: TRBV3-1/TRBV3-2; J: TRBJ1-6; CDR3: ASSQEGEVSPLH
V: TRBV2; J: TRBJ2-5; CDR3: ASSGVRETQY
V: TRBV5-1; J: TRBJ1-1; CDR3: ASSLYGQGTEAF
V: TRBV28; J: TRBJ2-3; CDR3: ASALGTSDTDTQY
V: TRBV6-5; J: TRBJ2-7; CDR3: ASSYSKRGPFYEQY
V: TRBV7-7; J: TRBJ1-1; CDR3: ASSPLTALWEAF
V: TRBV7-2; J: TRBJ2-7; CDR3: ASSLSSGGAYEQY
V: TRBV19; J: TRBJ1-1; CDR3: ASSLLYTEAF
V: TRBV12-3/TRBV12-4; J: TRBJ1-2; CDR3: ASSQGNYGYT
V: TRBV5-1; J: TRBJ2-2; CDR3: ASSVGETGELF
V: TRBV13; J: TRBJ2-7; CDR3: ASSFHGEQY
V: TRBV20-1; J: TRBJ1-2; CDR3: SASEAGRGGYT
V: TRBV6-5; J: TRBJ1-4; CDR3: ASSYSGGRNEKLF
V: TRBV30; J: TRBJ1-2; CDR3: AWSQATLNYGYT
V: TRBV6-5; J: TRBJ1-1; CDR3: ASSSLRRMNTEAF
V: TRBV7-9; J: TRBJ1-1; CDR3: ASSLQGNTEAF
V: TRBV3-1/TRBV3-2; J: TRBJ2-2; CDR3: ASSQDPAGGLTGELF
V: TRBV5-4; J: TRBJ1-2; CDR3: ASSGDSDYGYT
V: TRBV5-5; J: TRBJ2-7; CDR3: ASSPTGGGGHEQY
V: TRBV19; J: TRBJ1-2; CDR3: ASSIARQGGIYGYT
V: TRBV9; J: TRBJ2-7; CDR3: ASSVATEDEQY
V: TRBV28; J: TRBJ1-6; CDR3: ASSLLGSSYNSPLH